The 12 T cell receptor beta chains in this list originate from one sample, sequenced in a study of blood T cell repertoires in COVID-19. TCRdb's copy holds only in-frame clones and misses some; the assay was immunoSEQ multiplex PCR. The sample includes 270,000 or so clones, approximately 86% of them seen just once. The sample was peripheral blood. Receptor source: a man in his forties with active or convalescent COVID-19.

The V and J genes are TRBV25-1 and TRBJ2-3, with D possibly matching TRBD2 (6 bases). CDR3 length equals 16 residues. In germline, CDR1 is MGHDK, CDR2 SYGVNS. V was trimmed by 4 bases and J by 2 bases, leaving 16 bases between them. The DNA for the CDR3 is TGTGCCAGCAGTGGGGGTTTTAGCGGTGACACAGATACGCAGTATTTT. This translates into CASSGGFSGDTDTQYF.

V usage is TRBV12-3 or TRBV12-4 and J usage is TRBJ1-2, with TRBD1 as a possible D gene (5 bases). Trimming shortened V by 1 base and J by 6 bases, and 9 bases separated the two germline ends. This CDR3 has 13 residues. The CDR3 here is CASSLGDWDGYTF. The DNA for the CDR3 is TGTGCCAGCAGTTTAGGGGACTGGGATGGCTACACCTTC.

The genes are TRBV28 and TRBJ2-7, with D possibly matching TRBD2 (7 bases). Germline-derived CDR1 and CDR2 are MDHEN and SYDVKM. The V gene lost 7 bases and the J gene lost 5 bases, with 21 bases spanning the gap. This CDR3 has 15 residues. This CDR3 reads CASTSLLGGANEQYF. DNA for the CDR3: TGTGCCAGCACCTCCCTTTTAGGGGGGGCCAACGAGCAGTACTTC.

The CDR3 region is CASSHQFGTSGYEQYF. Written as DNA, the CDR3 is TGTGCCAGCAGCCACCAGTTCGGGACTAGCGGATACGAGCAGTACTTC. The V and J genes are TRBV14 and TRBJ2-7; TRBD2 aligns across 11 bases. J gave up 4 bases and V 3 bases, and 8 bases lay outside the gene matches. Germline CDR1 and CDR2: SGHDN and FVKESK. The CDR3 has 16 residues.

Only one count was recorded for this clone. The identical CDR3 is also encoded by other nucleotide sequences in the sample. The chain recombines TRBV3-1 (or the pseudogene TRBV3-2) with TRBJ2-7, with D hard to call. The V end was cut by 3 bases, the J end by 2 bases, with 5 bases between. This CDR3 contains 12 residues. In germline, CDR1 is LGHDT, CDR2 YNNKEL (reference sequence). CDR3 sequence (DNA): TGTGCCAGCAGCCAGGGCACCTACGAGCAGTACTTC. It is translated as CASSQGTYEQYF.

V usage is TRBV6-5 and J usage is TRBJ2-5; 7 bases fit TRBD2. With 8 bases clipped from V and 4 bases from J, the junction kept 10 bases outside the gene matches. This CDR3 is built from 14 residues. Germline V gene lookup returns CDR1 MNHEY and CDR2 SVGAGI. CDR3 nucleotides: TGTGCCAGCTTCTCCGGGGCGGGAGTAGAGACCCAGTACTTC. Translated: CASFSGAGVETQYF.

This clone was counted between two and nine times. The V and J genes are TRBV6-1 and TRBJ2-1; 8 nucleotides match TRBD2. The CDR3 has 14 residues. Germline loops: CDR1 MNHNS, CDR2 SASEGT. J was trimmed by 9 bases and V by 2 bases; bases with no gene match: 6. The DNA of the CDR3 is TGTGCCAGCAGTGAAAGTCATGCGGGGGGTGAGCAGTTCTTC. Protein product: CASSESHAGGEQFF.

The chain employs TRBV7-8 and TRBJ1-2; D not resolved. The CDR3 loop spans 12 amino acids. Trimming stripped 5 bases from V and 10 bases from J, with 14 bases between. Germline V gene data show CDR1 as SGHVS and CDR2 as FQNEAQ. The CDR3 sequence is CASSDGYNDYTF. CDR3 nucleotide sequence: TGTGCCAGCAGCGACGGGTACAATGACTACACCTTC.

The V and J genes are TRBV15 and TRBJ1-4, with D tentatively TRBD1 (6 bases). Per germline, CDR1 LNHNV and CDR2 YYDKDF (reference sequence). V was shortened by 3 bases and J by 7 bases, with 12 bases between the two germline ends. The length of the CDR3 is 14 residues. The CDR3 DNA reads as TGTGCCACCAGCAGGAGGGGGTCAGGTGAAAAACTGTTTTTT. Translated: CATSRRGSGEKLFF.

This chain uses TRBV3-1 (or the pseudogene TRBV3-2) with TRBJ2-3, with 7 nucleotides matching TRBD2. J gave up 5 bases and V 8 bases, and 4 bases lay outside the gene matches. The germline V gene encodes CDR1 LGHDT and CDR2 YNNKEL (reference sequence). The CDR3 runs 12 residues. Here the CDR3 reads CASGGVGDTQYF. The CDR3, as DNA: TGTGCCAGCGGGGGGGTTGGAGATACGCAGTATTTT.

The rearrangement joins TRBV5-1 to TRBJ1-2; a possible D gene is TRBD1 (6 bases). Per the germline V gene, CDR1 is SGHRS and CDR2 is YFSETQ. V gave up 3 bases and J gave up 4 bases, with 7 bases separating them. The CDR3 runs to 12 residues. CDR3 sequence: CASSSDSYGYTF. The DNA for the CDR3 is TGCGCCAGCAGCTCGGACAGCTATGGCTACACCTTC.

The rearrangement links TRBV6-5 to TRBJ1-1; D remains ambiguous. Per the germline V gene, CDR1 is MNHEY and CDR2 is SVGAGI. Trimming cost V 0 bases and J 0 bases, with 8 bases left between them. The length of the CDR3 is 15 residues. CDR3 residues: CASSYSVNMNTEAFF. CDR3 DNA: TGTGCCAGCAGTTACTCGGTCAACATGAACACTGAAGCTTTCTTT.